The 10 T cell receptor beta chains below were found in one sample sequenced in a study of OX40 agonist ivuxolimab in advanced cancers. Data came from immunoSEQ multiplex PCR; TCRdb stores just in-frame clones and leaves some out. This table has roughly 67,000 clones, over 90% appearing once. The material was CD4+ or CD8+ T cells sorted from blood, obtained in a trial of the OX40 agonist ivuxolimab. The receptors shown here come from an adult with an advanced solid tumor such as melanoma, head and neck, liver or kidney cancer.

The gene calls are TRBV18 and TRBJ1-5; the D gene is possibly TRBD1 (5 bases). V lost 2 bases and J 6 bases, leaving 17 bases between the germline ends. The CDR3 contains 16 residues. Germline CDR1 reads KGHSH; CDR2 reads LQKENI. Here the CDR3 reads CASSPEGSLFGQPQHF. As DNA, the CDR3 is TGTGCCAGCTCACCAGAGGGGTCCCTGTTTGGTCAGCCCCAGCATTTT.

The chain couples TRBV4-2 to TRBJ2-1; weak D call: TRBD2 (5 bases). The CDR3 has 14 amino acids. Trimming stripped 1 base from V and 8 bases from J, with 12 bases between. The germline gives CDR1 LGHNA, CDR2 YNFKEQ. The CDR3 is CASSQGGSSYEQFF. CDR3 nucleotides: TGTGCCAGCAGCCAAGGAGGGAGCAGCTATGAGCAGTTCTTC.

This rearrangement joins TRBV7-2 to TRBJ2-6; 10 positions agree with TRBD2. This CDR3 spans 18 amino acids. Germline V lookup: CDR1 SGHTA, CDR2 FQGNSA. Trimming cost V 6 bases and J 0 bases; bases outside gene matches: 8. The CDR3 region is CASSPTSGLPSGANVLTF. CDR3 bases: TGTGCCAGCAGTCCGACTAGCGGGTTACCCTCTGGGGCCAACGTCCTGACTTTC. The full variable domain, its missing parts supplied by reference TRBV7-2 and TRBJ2-6, is GAGVSQSPSNKVTEKGKDVELRCDPISGHTALYWYRQSLGQGLEFLIYFQGNSAPDKSGLPSDRFSAERTGGSVSTLTIQRTQQEDSAVYLCASSPTSGLPSGANVLTFGAGSRLTVL.

J is TRBJ2-7 and V is TRBV4-2; 10 nucleotides line up with TRBD1. The CDR3 loop spans 15 amino acids. Germline CDR1 reads LGHNA; CDR2 reads YNFKEQ. With 0 bases clipped from V and 6 bases from J, the junction kept 5 bases outside the gene matches. The CDR3: CASSQDGTGEFEQYF. In DNA, the CDR3 is TGTGCCAGCAGCCAAGATGGGACAGGGGAGTTCGAGCAGTACTTC.

The chain carries TRBV4-1 and TRBJ1-3; 10 nucleotides align to TRBD1. The V and J ends lost 3 bases and 2 bases, in that order; junction bases with no gene match: 10. Germline CDR1 is MGHRA and CDR2 is YSYEKL. This CDR3 is 18 amino acids long. The CDR3 sequence: CASSQVTGTGVAGNTIYF. In DNA form, the CDR3 reads TGCGCCAGCAGCCAGGTTACCGGGACAGGGGTAGCTGGAAACACCATATATTTT.

V usage is TRBV7-9 and J usage is TRBJ1-1; D ambiguous. Germline CDR1 is SEHNR and CDR2 is FQNEAQ (reference sequence). V lost 4 bases and J 0 bases, leaving 9 bases between the germline ends. The CDR3 totals 14 residues. The CDR3 nucleotides read TGTGCCAGCAGCTCCAGTGAAATGAACACTGAAGCTTTCTTT. Translated: CASSSSEMNTEAFF.

This rearrangement joins TRBV30 to TRBJ2-7; no clear D gene. The CDR3 is 11 amino acids. Trimming took 7 bases from V and 1 from J, leaving 8 bases between them. CDR1 and CDR2 from the germline V gene are GTSNPN and SVGIG (reference sequence). The CDR3 DNA sequence: TGTGCCTACTACCATTCCTACGAGCAGTACTTC. As protein: CAYYHSYEQYF. The variable domain in full, completed from reference TRBV30 and TRBJ2-7, reads SQTIHQWPATLVQPVGSPLSLECTVEGTSNPNLYWYRQAAGRGLQLLFYSVGIGQISSEVPQNLSASRPQDRQFILSSKKLLLSDSGFYLCAYYHSYEQYFGPGTRLTVT.

The chain couples TRBV11-2 to TRBJ2-1; no clear D. Germline CDR1 and CDR2: SGHAT and FQNNGV. V gave up 3 bases and J gave up 6 bases, with 0 bases separating them. CDR3 length: 10 amino acids. The CDR3 DNA follows: TGTGCCAGCAGCTTCAATGAGCAGTTCTTC. It is translated as CASSFNEQFF.

This chain connects TRBV6-5 to TRBJ1-1; TRBD1 is a possible D gene (6 bases). The ends were cut back, 4 bases at V and 1 base at J, with 10 bases in the middle. The CDR3 contains 14 residues. Germline CDR1 is MNHEY and CDR2 is SVGAGI. The CDR3 DNA reads as TGTGCCAGCAGTTCCGGACAGTGGAACACTGAAGCTTTCTTT. This encodes CASSSGQWNTEAFF.

This rearrangement joins TRBV9 to TRBJ1-1; no definite D call. Germline V gene data show CDR1 as SGDLS and CDR2 as YYNGEE. This CDR3 spans 13 amino acids. Between the trimmed V and J ends, which lost 0 bases and 4 bases, there was a span of 7 bases. The CDR3 DNA reads TGTGCCAGCAGCGTAGGGGGTCGCACTGAAGCTTTCTTT. It is translated as CASSVGGRTEAFF.